Presented here are 15 T cell receptor beta chains from one specimen sequenced in a study of blood T cell repertoires in COVID-19. The assay was immunoSEQ multiplex PCR, and TCRdb's table has in-frame clones only and misses some. Of about 220,000 clones in the sample, 80% to 90% were seen once. Sequencing used PBMCs or T cells enriched from blood (not recorded which). The receptors here all came from a middle-aged woman with acute COVID-19.

The J gene is TRBJ1-3, the V gene TRBV9, with D unresolved. CDR1 is SGDLS and CDR2 is YYNGEE in the germline V gene. This CDR3 has 16 amino acids. V was shortened by 0 bases and J by 0 bases, with 10 bases between the two germline ends. The CDR3 coding sequence is TGTGCCAGCAGCGTAGAAGCGCTTGCCTCTGGAAACACCATATATTTT. It specifies CASSVEALASGNTIYF.

CDR3 sequence: CASSLAGGTGMNTEAFF. CDR3 DNA sequence: TGTGCCAGCAGCTTAGCGGGGGGGACAGGCATGAACACTGAAGCTTTCTTT. This chain uses TRBV7-6 with TRBJ1-1; 8 nucleotides line up with TRBD1. Germline lookup yields CDR1 SGHVS and CDR2 FNYEAQ. The V and J ends lost 0 bases and 0 bases, in that order; junction bases with no gene match: 6. This CDR3 is built from 17 residues.

The sample holds one count of this clone. V gene TRBV2 combines with J gene TRBJ1-3, with D possibly TRBD1 on 6 matching bases. Germline loops: CDR1 SNHLY, CDR2 FYNNEI. Trimming shortened V by 3 bases and J by 4 bases, and 16 bases separated the two germline ends. The CDR3 loop spans 16 amino acids. The CDR3 reads CASSDLPRGTGNTIYF. CDR3 in DNA: TGTGCCAGCAGTGATCTCCCCAGGGGCACCGGAAACACCATATATTTT.

The DNA for the CDR3 is TGTGCCAGTAGTATTGTGTTATCCCGGGGGACTGAAGCTTTCTTT. This codes for CASSIVLSRGTEAFF. The rearrangement uses TRBV19 and TRBJ1-1, with a weak D call TRBD1 (5 bases). The CDR3 totals 15 residues. Germline-derived CDR1 and CDR2 are LNHDA and SQIVND (reference sequence). Trimming stripped 3 bases from V and 5 bases from J, with 16 bases between.

V usage is TRBV6-1 and J usage is TRBJ2-3, with D possibly being TRBD2 (5 bases). The CDR3 contains 16 residues. V lost 3 bases to trimming and J lost 3 bases, with 16 bases between them. Looked up from germline, CDR1 is MNHNS and CDR2 is SASEGT. The CDR3 coding sequence is TGTGCCAGCAGTGATGCCCCGGGGTTCGTGACAGATACGCAGTATTTT. This sequence encodes CASSDAPGFVTDTQYF.

The chain is built from TRBV19 and TRBJ1-3; TRBD1 agrees at 7 bases. The germline V gene encodes CDR1 LNHDA and CDR2 SQIVND (reference sequence). There are 16 residues in the CDR3. The trim removed 5 bases at V and 0 bases at J, leaving 7 bases unmatched. As DNA, the CDR3 is TGTGCCAGTAGTGTTTTGGGACAGAGCTCTGGAAACACCATATATTTT. Residues: CASSVLGQSSGNTIYF.

J is TRBJ2-2 and V is TRBV15; tentative D call: TRBD1 (6 bases). Per germline, CDR1 LNHNV and CDR2 YYDKDF (reference sequence). Trimming left V 0 bases short and J 4 bases short, with 12 bases between. The CDR3 is 16 residues long. The CDR3 DNA sequence: TGTGCCACCAGCAGAGAGCGGGCAGGGGCCACCGGGGAGCTGTTTTTT. Residues: CATSRERAGATGELFF.

The rearrangement uses TRBV6-5 and TRBJ1-1; D is perhaps TRBD1 (5 bases). The V gene lost 0 bases and the J gene lost 1 base, with 12 bases spanning the gap. CDR1 and CDR2 (germline): MNHEY, SVGAGI. The CDR3 consists of 16 residues. The chain's CDR3 is CASSYSEGSRNTEAFF. CDR3 coding DNA: TGTGCCAGCAGTTACTCGGAGGGGTCGAGGAACACTGAAGCTTTCTTT.

V usage is TRBV2 and J usage is TRBJ1-2; TRBD1 matches 10 bases. Germline V gene sequence: CDR1 SNHLY, CDR2 FYNNEI. V was pared by 5 bases and J by 3 bases, with 9 bases of the junction left unmatched. The CDR3 covers 16 residues. CDR3 bases: TGTGCCAGCAGTCAAGATCAGACAGGGGGCTACTATGGCTACACCTTC. It is translated as CASSQDQTGGYYGYTF.

V is TRBV24-1 and J is TRBJ1-1; D gene ambiguous. The germline CDR1 and CDR2 sequences are KGHDR and SFDVKD. Trimming took off 12 bases at V and 6 bases at J, with 7 bases between the two ends. The CDR3 loop spans 9 amino acids. The CDR3 coding sequence is TGTGCCGGGAGGGCTGAAGCTTTCTTT. It codes for CAGRAEAFF.

Only one count was recorded for this clone. V and J are TRBV19 and TRBJ2-2; 9 bases match TRBD2. V trimming: 6 bases; J trimming: 2 bases; junction bases outside the gene matches: 16. In germline, CDR1 is LNHDA, CDR2 SQIVND (reference sequence). CDR3 length: 19 amino acids. Written as DNA, the CDR3 is TGTGCCAGTAGATCGTGGCTAGCGGGGCAGAAGAGCAACACCGGGGAGCTGTTTTTT. This sequence encodes CASRSWLAGQKSNTGELFF.

J is TRBJ1-1 and V is TRBV5-4, with 10 bases matching TRBD1. The CDR3 has 14 amino acids. Germline trimming cut 7 bases from V and 6 bases from J; bases unmatched to any gene: 9. Germline V gene sequence: CDR1 SGHNT, CDR2 YYREEE (reference sequence). The CDR3 DNA follows: TGTGCCAGCTGGGGGACAGGGGTTAGCGCTGAAGCTTTCTTT. Protein product: CASWGTGVSAEAFF. The entire variable domain, with the rest obtained from reference TRBV5-4 and TRBJ1-1, is as follows: ETGVTQSPTHLIKTRGQQVTLRCSSQSGHNTVSWYQQALGQGPQFIFQYYREEENGRGNFPPRFSGLQFPNYSSELNVNALELDDSALYLCASWGTGVSAEAFFGQGTRLTVV.

This chain connects TRBV5-6 to TRBJ1-6; D perhaps matches TRBD1 (5 bases). The germline V and J ends were trimmed by 1 base and 4 bases, with 9 bases remaining between them. The CDR3 has 15 amino acids. Germline CDR1 and CDR2: SGHDT and YYEEEE. The CDR3 protein is CASSLRQSYNSPLHF. Written as DNA, the CDR3 is TGTGCCAGCAGCTTGCGACAGTCTTATAATTCACCCCTCCACTTT.

The chain carries TRBV6-2 or TRBV6-3 and TRBJ2-1, with D maybe TRBD1 (5 bases). The CDR3 loop spans 16 amino acids. V shed 0 bases and J shed 5 bases, with 14 bases lying between them. Germline assignment: CDR1 MNHEY and CDR2 SVGEGT. The CDR3 DNA follows: TGTGCCAGCAGTTACTCGATCTCTCGACAGAACAATGAGCAGTTCTTC. Protein sequence: CASSYSISRQNNEQFF.

The chain links TRBV4-3 to TRBJ2-7; no clear D gene. The V end was cut by 0 bases, the J end by 4 bases, with 13 bases between. In germline, CDR1 is LGHNA, CDR2 YSLEER. The CDR3 runs 15 residues. The CDR3 sequence is CASSQERTGLYEQYF. The CDR3 bases are TGCGCCAGCAGCCAAGAAAGAACGGGTCTGTACGAGCAGTACTTC.